These 11 T cell receptor beta chains were sequenced from one sample in a study of identical twins. Via MiXCR, TCRdb re-called the 5' RACE reads, giving one row per CDR3 protein. This table holds 230,000 or so distinct CDR3 sequences, approximately 8.3% found once. The same data also went into a second study, on yellow fever vaccine responses in identical twins.

The sample consisted of CD8+ T cells sorted from blood. These receptors were collected from a young woman in good health.

A note on this clonotype: A read error is possible here, since a much larger clone lies one base away. The rearrangement uses TRBV2 and TRBJ2-3; D may be TRBD2 (5 bases). Trimming shortened V by 6 bases and J by 4 bases, and 5 bases separated the two germline ends. There are 11 residues in the CDR3. Germline loops: CDR1 SNHLY, CDR2 FYNNEI. Here the CDR3 reads CASRDSDTQYF. As DNA, the CDR3 is TGTGCCAGCAGGGACTCAGATACGCAGTATTTT.

V gene TRBV28 combines with J gene TRBJ2-3, with TRBD2 matching 7 bases. CDR3 length: 14 residues. The germline V gene encodes CDR1 MDHEN and CDR2 SYDVKM. Unmatched junction bases numbered 2, after V lost 2 bases and J lost 3 bases. The CDR3 DNA follows: TGTGCCAGCAGTTTACTCGGGAGGACAGATACGCAGTATTTT. Its translation is CASSLLGRTDTQYF.

This clonotype has only a few counts. The V and J genes are TRBV20-1 and TRBJ2-1; 7 nucleotides agree with TRBD1. Per germline, CDR1 DFQATT and CDR2 SNEGSKA (reference sequence). V shed 3 bases and J 0 bases; nucleotides not matched to a gene: 11. The CDR3 runs 17 residues. The CDR3 DNA is TGCAGTGCTAGGGCCCTAGACAGGGTGTTCTCCTACAATGAGCAGTTCTTC. Its translation: CSARALDRVFSYNEQFF.

The chain couples TRBV6-5 to TRBJ2-1; D gene uncertain. CDR3 size: 14 residues. The V gene's germline CDR1 is MNHEY and CDR2 SVGAGI. Trimming pared 2 bases from V and 8 bases from J, leaving 13 bases between. This chain's CDR3 is CASSYLGVKDEQFF. CDR3 DNA sequence: TGTGCCAGCAGTTACCTTGGGGTAAAGGATGAGCAGTTCTTC.

This chain connects TRBV5-5 to TRBJ2-7, with unresolved D. Trimming took 4 bases from V and 3 from J, leaving 8 bases between them. The CDR3 contains 12 residues. CDR1 and CDR2 (germline): SGHKS, YYEKEE (reference sequence). The CDR3 loop is CASSADFYEQYF. The CDR3 DNA is TGTGCCAGCAGCGCTGACTTCTACGAGCAGTACTTC.

This chain's CDR3 is CASSPAGQDNSPLHF. CDR3 in DNA: TGCGCCAGCAGCCCCGCGGGACAGGATAATTCACCCCTCCACTTT. The V gene is TRBV5-1, the J gene TRBJ1-6; 8 bases match TRBD1. J lost 5 bases, V lost 4 bases, and 5 bases had no gene match. Looked up from germline, CDR1 is SGHRS and CDR2 is YFSETQ. The CDR3 spans 15 residues. Looking up the rest from reference TRBV5-1 and TRBJ1-6 gives the full variable domain: KAGVTQTPRYLIKTRGQQVTLSCSPISGHRSVSWYQQTPGQGLQFLFEYFSETQRNKGNFPGRFSGRQFSNSRSEMNVSTLELGDSALYLCASSPAGQDNSPLHFGNGTRLTVT.

This clonotype turned up a few times. V and J are TRBV5-1 and TRBJ2-7; maybe TRBD1 (6 bases). Germline assignment: CDR1 SGHRS and CDR2 YFSETQ. This CDR3 has 14 amino acids. V gave up 0 bases and J gave up 6 bases, with 13 bases separating them. CDR3 region: CASSLDREFSEQYF. CDR3 nucleotide sequence: TGCGCCAGCAGCTTGGACAGGGAGTTCTCCGAGCAGTACTTC.

The genes are TRBV12-3 or TRBV12-4 and TRBJ2-7; TRBD2 is a possible D gene (6 bases). Trimming took 6 bases from V and 1 from J, leaving 16 bases between them. The CDR3 has 15 amino acids. Here the CDR3 reads CASRLIRDSSYEQYF. CDR3 nucleotides: TGTGCCAGCAGACTGATCCGGGACTCTTCCTACGAGCAGTACTTC.

The chain links TRBV5-6 to TRBJ2-7, with 8 nucleotides matching TRBD1. CDR3 length: 14 residues. J gave up 5 bases and V 4 bases, and 8 bases lay outside the gene matches. CDR1 and CDR2 (germline): SGHDT, YYEEEE. CDR3 in amino acids: CASSTGTGTDEQYF. CDR3 nucleotide sequence: TGTGCCAGCAGCACTGGGACAGGTACCGACGAGCAGTACTTC.

A few counts support this clonotype. The genes are TRBV7-8 and TRBJ2-1, with 8 bases that match TRBD1. The CDR3 runs 17 residues. The ends lost 6 bases at V and 1 base at J; junction bases unmatched: 11. Germline V gene data show CDR1 as SGHVS and CDR2 as FQNEAQ. In nucleotides, the CDR3 is TGTGCCAGCAGACCGGACAGGGACGTCATTTCCTACAATGAGCAGTTCTTC. This translates into CASRPDRDVISYNEQFF.

This clonotype was found a few times. The rearrangement uses TRBV20-1 and TRBJ2-5; 8 nucleotides match TRBD2. The trim removed 6 bases at V and 1 base at J, leaving 7 bases unmatched. CDR3 length: 14 amino acids. CDR1 is DFQATT, CDR2 SNEGSKA, per germline (reference sequence). The CDR3 DNA reads as TGCAGTGCCCTAAAGCGGGGGCGCCAAGAGACCCAGTACTTC. It codes for CSALKRGRQETQYF.